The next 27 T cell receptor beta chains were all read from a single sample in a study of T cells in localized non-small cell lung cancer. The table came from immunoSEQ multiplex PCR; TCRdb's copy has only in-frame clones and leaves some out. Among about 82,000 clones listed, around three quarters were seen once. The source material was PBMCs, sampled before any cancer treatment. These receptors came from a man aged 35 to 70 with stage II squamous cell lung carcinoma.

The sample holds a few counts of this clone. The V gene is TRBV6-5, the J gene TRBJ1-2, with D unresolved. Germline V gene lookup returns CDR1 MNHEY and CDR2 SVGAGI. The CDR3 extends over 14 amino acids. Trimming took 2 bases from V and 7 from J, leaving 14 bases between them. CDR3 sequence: CASSYDRSRLGYTF. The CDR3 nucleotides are TGTGCCAGCAGTTACGACCGAAGCAGGCTTGGCTACACCTTC.

In nucleotides, the CDR3 is TGTGCCAGCAGCTTGGTGGGCGGACCTATCGATGAAAAACTGTTTTTT. Encoded protein: CASSLVGGPIDEKLFF. The genes are TRBV5-6 and TRBJ1-4, with no clear D. The CDR3 sequence is 16 residues long. The V and J ends lost 0 bases and 6 bases respectively, with 15 bases between them. Germline values: CDR1 SGHDT, CDR2 YYEEEE. Based on the CDR3 plus reference TRBV5-6 and TRBJ1-4, the full variable domain is DAGVTQSPTHLIKTRGQQVTLRCSPKSGHDTVSWYQQALGQGPQFIFQYYEEEERQRGNFPDRFSGHQFPNYSSELNVNALLLGDSALYLCASSLVGGPIDEKLFFGSGTQLSVL.

The CDR3 spells CASRLTWGRETQYF. CDR3 bases: TGTGCCAGCAGGTTGACGTGGGGGCGGGAGACCCAGTACTTC. This chain connects TRBV2 to TRBJ2-5; the D gene is possibly TRBD1 (6 bases). The CDR3 has 14 residues. V gave up 6 bases and J gave up 5 bases, with 16 bases separating them. Germline V CDR1 and CDR2: SNHLY, FYNNEI.

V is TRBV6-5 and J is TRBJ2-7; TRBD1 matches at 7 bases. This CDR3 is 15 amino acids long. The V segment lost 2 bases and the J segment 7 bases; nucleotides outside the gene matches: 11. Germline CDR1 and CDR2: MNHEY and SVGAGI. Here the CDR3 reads CASSYRPRGLSEQYF. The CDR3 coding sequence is TGTGCCAGCAGTTACCGGCCGAGGGGGCTGAGTGAGCAGTACTTC.

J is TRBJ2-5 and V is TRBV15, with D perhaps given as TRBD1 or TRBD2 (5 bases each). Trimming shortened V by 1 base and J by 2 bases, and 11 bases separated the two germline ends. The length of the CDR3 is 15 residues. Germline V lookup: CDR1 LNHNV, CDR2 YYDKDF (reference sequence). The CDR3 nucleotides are TGTGCCACCAGCAGAGGGGGACGGAGACAAGAGACCCAGTACTTC. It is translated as CATSRGGRRQETQYF. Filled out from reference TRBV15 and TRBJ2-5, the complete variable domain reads DAMVIQNPRYQVTQFGKPVTLSCSQTLNHNVMYWYQQKSSQAPKLLFHYYDKDFNNEADTPDNFQSRRPNTSFCFLDIRSPGLGDTAMYLCATSRGGRRQETQYFGPGTRLLVL.

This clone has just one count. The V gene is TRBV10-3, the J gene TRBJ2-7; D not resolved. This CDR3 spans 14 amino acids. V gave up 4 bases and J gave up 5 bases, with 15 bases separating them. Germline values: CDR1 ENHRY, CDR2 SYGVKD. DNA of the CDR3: TGTGCCATCAGTGGCCAGCCCTTTGGTAACGAGCAGTACTTC. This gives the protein CAISGQPFGNEQYF.

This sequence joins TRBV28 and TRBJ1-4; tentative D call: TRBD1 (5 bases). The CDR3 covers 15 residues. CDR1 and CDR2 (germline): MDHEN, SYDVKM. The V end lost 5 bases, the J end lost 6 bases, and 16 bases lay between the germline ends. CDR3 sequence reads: CASSRVTAPDEKLFF. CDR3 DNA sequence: TGTGCCAGCAGTCGGGTGACAGCCCCCGATGAAAAACTGTTTTTT.

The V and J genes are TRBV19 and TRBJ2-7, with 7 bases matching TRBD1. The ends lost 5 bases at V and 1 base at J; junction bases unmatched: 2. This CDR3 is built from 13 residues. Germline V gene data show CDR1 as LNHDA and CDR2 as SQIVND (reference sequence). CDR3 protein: CASSWTGSYEQYF. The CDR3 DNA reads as TGTGCCAGTAGTTGGACAGGATCCTACGAGCAGTACTTC.

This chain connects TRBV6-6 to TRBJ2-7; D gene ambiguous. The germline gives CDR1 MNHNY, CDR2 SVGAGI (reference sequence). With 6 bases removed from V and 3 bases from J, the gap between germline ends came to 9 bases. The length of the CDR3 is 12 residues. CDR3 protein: CASSHGRYEQYF. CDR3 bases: TGTGCCAGCAGCCATGGACGCTACGAGCAGTACTTC.

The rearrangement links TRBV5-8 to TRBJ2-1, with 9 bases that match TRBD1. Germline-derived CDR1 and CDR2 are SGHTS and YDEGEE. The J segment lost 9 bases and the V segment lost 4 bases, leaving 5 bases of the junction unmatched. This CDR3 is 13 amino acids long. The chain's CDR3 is CASSPQDRGEQFF. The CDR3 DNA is TGTGCCAGCAGCCCCCAGGACAGGGGTGAGCAGTTCTTC. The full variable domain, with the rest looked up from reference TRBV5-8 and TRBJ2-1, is EAGVTQSPTHLIKTRGQQATLRCSPISGHTSVYWYQQALGLGLQFLLWYDEGEERNRGNFPPRFSGRQFPNYSSELNVNALELEDSALYLCASSPQDRGEQFFGPGTRLTVL.

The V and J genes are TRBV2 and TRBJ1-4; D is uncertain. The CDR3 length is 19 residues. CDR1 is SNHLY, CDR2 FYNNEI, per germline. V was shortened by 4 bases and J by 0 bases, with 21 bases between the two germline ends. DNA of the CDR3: TGTGCCAGCAGTGCACGGGCCCTCTTCCACGCTCCAACTAATGAAAAACTGTTTTTT. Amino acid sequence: CASSARALFHAPTNEKLFF.

The CDR3 nucleotides are TGTGTCGCGGGGGTCGGAGAGACCCAGTACTTC. Encoded protein: CVAGVGETQYF. The chain joins TRBV30 to TRBJ2-5; 7 bases agree with TRBD2. The CDR3 extends over 11 amino acids. Germline V gene data show CDR1 as GTSNPN and CDR2 as SVGIG (reference sequence).

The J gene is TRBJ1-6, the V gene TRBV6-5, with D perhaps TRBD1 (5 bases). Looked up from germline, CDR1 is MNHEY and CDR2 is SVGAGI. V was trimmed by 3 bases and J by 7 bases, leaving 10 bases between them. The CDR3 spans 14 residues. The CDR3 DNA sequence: TGTGCCAGCAGTTATAGGCAGGGAAATTCACCCCTCCACTTT. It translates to CASSYRQGNSPLHF.

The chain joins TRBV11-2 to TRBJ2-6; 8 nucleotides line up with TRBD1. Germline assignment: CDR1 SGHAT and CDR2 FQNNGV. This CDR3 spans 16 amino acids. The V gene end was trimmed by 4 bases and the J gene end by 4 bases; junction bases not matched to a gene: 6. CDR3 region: CASSSHRGTGANVLTF. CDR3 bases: TGTGCCAGCAGCTCACACAGGGGGACCGGGGCCAACGTCCTGACTTTC.

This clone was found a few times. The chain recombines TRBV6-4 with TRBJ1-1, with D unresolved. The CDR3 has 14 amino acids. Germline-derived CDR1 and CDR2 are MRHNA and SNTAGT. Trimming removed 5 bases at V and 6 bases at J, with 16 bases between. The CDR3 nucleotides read TGTGCCAGCAGTTATTTGGGCATTGACGCTGAAGCTTTCTTT. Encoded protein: CASSYLGIDAEAFF.

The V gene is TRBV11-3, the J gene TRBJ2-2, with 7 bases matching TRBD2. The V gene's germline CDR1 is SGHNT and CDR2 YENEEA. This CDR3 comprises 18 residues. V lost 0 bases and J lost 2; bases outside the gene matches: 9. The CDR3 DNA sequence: TGTGCCAGCAGCTTAGATCGGGGGGAAAATATAAACACCGGGGAGCTGTTTTTT. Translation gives CASSLDRGENINTGELFF.

The CDR3 DNA reads TGTGCCTGGAGCGAAGGGCTTAATCAGCCCCAGCATTTT. Translated, it gives CAWSEGLNQPQHF. V and J are TRBV30 and TRBJ1-5, with no clear D. V shed 3 bases and J shed 4 bases, with 10 bases lying between them. In germline, CDR1 is GTSNPN, CDR2 SVGIG (reference sequence). The length of the CDR3 is 13 residues.

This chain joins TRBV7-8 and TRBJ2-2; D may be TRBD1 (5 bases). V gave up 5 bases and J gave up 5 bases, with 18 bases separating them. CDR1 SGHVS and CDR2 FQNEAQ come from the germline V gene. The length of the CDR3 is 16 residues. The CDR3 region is CASSLRAGQGTGELFF. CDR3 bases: TGTGCCAGCAGCCTTAGGGCAGGACAAGGGACCGGGGAGCTGTTTTTT.

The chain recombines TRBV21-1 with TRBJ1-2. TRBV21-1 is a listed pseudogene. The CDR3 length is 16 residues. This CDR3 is CASSKNRSTTNYGYTF. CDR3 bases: TGTGCCAGCAGCAAAAACCGGTCGACCACAAATTATGGCTACACCTTC.

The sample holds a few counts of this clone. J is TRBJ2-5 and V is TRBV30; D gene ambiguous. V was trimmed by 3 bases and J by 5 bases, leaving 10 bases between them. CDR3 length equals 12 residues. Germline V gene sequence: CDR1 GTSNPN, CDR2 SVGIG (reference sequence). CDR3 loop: CAWRPSMETQYF. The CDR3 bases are TGTGCCTGGAGACCCAGTATGGAGACCCAGTACTTC.

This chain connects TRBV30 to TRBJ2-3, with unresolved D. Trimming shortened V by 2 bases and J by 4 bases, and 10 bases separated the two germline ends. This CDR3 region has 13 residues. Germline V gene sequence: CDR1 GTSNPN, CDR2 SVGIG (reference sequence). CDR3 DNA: TGTGCCTGGAGTCTCACCTACGCAGATACGCAGTATTTT. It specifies CAWSLTYADTQYF.

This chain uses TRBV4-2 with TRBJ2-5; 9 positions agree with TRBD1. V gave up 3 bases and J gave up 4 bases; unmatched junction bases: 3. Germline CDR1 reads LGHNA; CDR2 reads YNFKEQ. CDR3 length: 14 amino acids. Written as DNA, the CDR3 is TGTGCCAGCAGCCAGATACAGGGGGCAGAGACCCAGTACTTC. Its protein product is CASSQIQGAETQYF.

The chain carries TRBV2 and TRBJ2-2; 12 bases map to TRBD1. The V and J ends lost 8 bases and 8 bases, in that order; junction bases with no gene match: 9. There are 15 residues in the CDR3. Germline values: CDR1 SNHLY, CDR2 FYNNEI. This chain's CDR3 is CASSGTGGAGGELFF. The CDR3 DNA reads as TGTGCCAGCTCCGGGACAGGGGGCGCGGGAGGGGAGCTGTTTTTT.

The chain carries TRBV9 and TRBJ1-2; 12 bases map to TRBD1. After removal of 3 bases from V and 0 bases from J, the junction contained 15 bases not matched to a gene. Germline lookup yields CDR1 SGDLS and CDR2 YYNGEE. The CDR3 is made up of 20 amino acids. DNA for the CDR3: TGTGCCAGCAGCGCTCTCCGGGACAGGGGGCTTATACCCCCTAACTATGGCTACACCTTC. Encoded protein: CASSALRDRGLIPPNYGYTF.

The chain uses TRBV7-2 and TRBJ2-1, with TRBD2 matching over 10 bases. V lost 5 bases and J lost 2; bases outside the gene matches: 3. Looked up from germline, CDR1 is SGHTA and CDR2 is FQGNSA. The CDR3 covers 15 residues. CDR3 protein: CASSPSGGPYNEQFF. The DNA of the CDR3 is TGTGCCAGCAGCCCTAGCGGGGGCCCCTACAATGAGCAGTTCTTC. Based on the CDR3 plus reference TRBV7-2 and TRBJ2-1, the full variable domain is GAGVSQSPSNKVTEKGKDVELRCDPISGHTALYWYRQSLGQGLEFLIYFQGNSAPDKSGLPSDRFSAERTGGSVSTLTIQRTQQEDSAVYLCASSPSGGPYNEQFFGPGTRLTVL.

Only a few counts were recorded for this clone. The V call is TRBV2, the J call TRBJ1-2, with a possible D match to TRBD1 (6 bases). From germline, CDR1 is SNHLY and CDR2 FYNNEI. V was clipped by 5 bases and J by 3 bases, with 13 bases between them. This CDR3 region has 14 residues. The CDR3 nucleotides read TGTGCCAGCAGTCCGGAGGGGGTCTACTATGGCTACACCTTC. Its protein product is CASSPEGVYYGYTF.

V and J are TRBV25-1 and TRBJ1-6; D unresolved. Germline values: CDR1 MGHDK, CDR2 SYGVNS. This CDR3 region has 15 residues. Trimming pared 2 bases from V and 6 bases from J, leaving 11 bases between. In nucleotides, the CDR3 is TGTGCCAGCAGTGAACGCGGCAGTACTAATTCACCCCTCCACTTT. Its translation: CASSERGSTNSPLHF.